Listed below are T cell receptor beta chains from one sample, sequenced in a study of blood T cells in healthy people across ages. MiXCR, run by TCRdb on the 5' RACE reads, gives a single entry per CDR3 protein. The repertoire holds around 690,000 distinct CDR3 sequences, roughly 50% seen once, with 30% to 45% in the top ten. The sequenced sample was blood. Every receptor here comes from a man aged 55 to 69 in good health. Both conserved end residues are part of each CDR3. The D gene is left open where the match is weak. Clone size is given for some rows only: seen once, a few or many times, or a class if the clone is expanded.

J | D | size | V | CDR3 | DNA
TRBJ1-2 | TRBD1 | . | TRBV29-1 | CSVGWGQGNGYTF | TGCAGCGTTGGGTGGGGACAGGGTAATGGCTACACCTTC
TRBJ2-5 | . | . | TRBV4-1 | CASSQDWALVIEETQYF | TGCGCCAGCAGCCAAGATTGGGCACTGGTTATCGAAGAGACCCAGTACTTC
TRBJ1-6 | . | . | TRBV12-3/TRBV12-4 | CASRNGSPLHF | TGTGCCAGCCGGAATGGCTCACCCCTCCACTTT
TRBJ1-4 | TRBD1 | . | TRBV6-2/TRBV6-3 | CASSPYGQGGEKLFF | TGTGCCAGCAGTCCCTACGGACAGGGCGGCGAAAAACTGTTTTTT
TRBJ2-2 | . | once | TRBV3-1 | CASSQDDWNTGELFF | TGTGCCAGCAGCCAAGATGACTGGAACACCGGGGAGCTGTTTTTT
TRBJ2-7 | . | . | TRBV4-2 | CASSQEPGPYEQYF | TGTGCCAGCAGCCAAGAGCCGGGACCCTACGAGCAGTACTTC
TRBJ1-2 | . | . | TRBV6-5 | CASSYSAGGKNYGYTF | TGTGCCAGCAGTTACTCAGCTGGGGGGAAGAACTATGGCTACACCTTC
TRBJ1-2 | . | . | TRBV14 | CASSPHGVYGYTF | TGTGCCAGCAGCCCCCACGGGGTCTATGGCTACACCTTC
TRBJ2-1 | TRBD1 | . | TRBV10-1 | CASSMTGRYNEQFF | TGCGCCAGCAGTATGACAGGGCGCTACAATGAGCAGTTCTTC
TRBJ1-2 | . | . | TRBV5-1 | CASGLGDDYGYTF | TGCGCCAGCGGGCTCGGGGATGACTATGGCTACACCTTC
TRBJ2-5 | TRBD2 | few | TRBV29-1 | CSLAPGGLETQYF | TGCAGCCTCGCGCCGGGAGGTTTAGAGACCCAGTACTTC
TRBJ2-3 | TRBD2 | few | TRBV12-3/TRBV12-4 | CATLRGGPTDTQYF | TGTGCCACCCTACGGGGGGGCCCCACAGATACGCAGTATTTT
TRBJ1-1 | . | . | TRBV5-1 | CASSLAIFDGGAEAFF | TGCGCCAGCAGCTTGGCGATATTCGACGGAGGCGCTGAAGCTTTCTTT